One sample yielded the 19 T cell receptor beta chains listed below, sequenced in a study of control samples from healthy donors and cancer patients. Generated by immunoSEQ multiplex PCR, the TCRdb table keeps only in-frame clones and is missing some. The repertoire holds roughly 130,000 clones, about 88% seen once, with about 3.2% in the top ten. The sequenced sample was blood. The receptors come from a man between 45 and 60 years old in good health.

This rearrangement joins TRBV28 to TRBJ1-4, with TRBD1 matching 7 bases. From germline, CDR1 is MDHEN and CDR2 SYDVKM. CDR3 size: 16 residues. The V segment lost 4 bases and the J segment 6 bases; nucleotides outside the gene matches: 11. The CDR3 spells CASSSLAGGGDEKLFF. The CDR3, as DNA: TGTGCCAGCAGTTCACTAGCAGGGGGTGGGGATGAAAAACTGTTTTTT.

The chain employs TRBV18 and TRBJ2-5, with 7 nucleotides matching TRBD1. Losses at the gene ends were 3 bases for V and 1 base for J; bases not matched to a gene: 2. The CDR3 length is 14 residues. Germline-derived CDR1 and CDR2 are KGHSH and LQKENI. Here the CDR3 reads CASSPGQVQETQYF. As DNA, the CDR3 is TGTGCCAGCTCACCCGGACAGGTCCAAGAGACCCAGTACTTC.

The V call is TRBV6-5, the J call TRBJ1-1; 8 positions match TRBD1. The CDR3 contains 14 residues. Per the germline V gene, CDR1 is MNHEY and CDR2 is SVGAGI. The ends lost 6 bases at V and 4 bases at J; junction bases unmatched: 7. CDR3 amino acids: CASSGQGAGTEAFF. As DNA, the CDR3 is TGTGCCAGCAGCGGACAGGGCGCTGGCACTGAAGCTTTCTTT.

The chain is built from TRBV11-3 and TRBJ1-4; D not certain. The V end was cut by 0 bases, the J end by 0 bases, with 8 bases between. The CDR3 is 16 residues long. Germline V CDR1 and CDR2: SGHNT, YENEEA. The CDR3 is CASSLDSGATNEKLFF. As DNA, the CDR3 is TGTGCCAGCAGCTTAGACAGTGGAGCAACTAATGAAAAACTGTTTTTT.

The chain carries TRBV18 and TRBJ1-1; possibly TRBD1 for D (5 bases). The V gene lost 2 bases and the J gene lost 7 bases, with 14 bases spanning the gap. Germline V lookup: CDR1 KGHSH, CDR2 LQKENI. This CDR3 has 14 amino acids. This CDR3 reads CASSPSAGRGEAFF. Here the CDR3 DNA reads TGTGCCAGCTCACCATCTGCGGGGAGGGGTGAAGCTTTCTTT.

A few counts support this clone. This sequence joins TRBV5-1 and TRBJ1-2; weak D call: TRBD1 (5 bases). The germline V and J ends were trimmed by 2 bases and 3 bases, with 14 bases remaining between them. The CDR3 sequence is 15 residues long. The germline V gene has CDR1 SGHRS and CDR2 YFSETQ. In nucleotides, the CDR3 is TGCGCCAGCAGCTTCACAGGTCCCGTTGACTATGGCTACACCTTC. Amino acid sequence: CASSFTGPVDYGYTF.

The rearrangement joins TRBV28 to TRBJ1-2, with D tentatively TRBD1 (6 bases). Germline V lookup: CDR1 MDHEN, CDR2 SYDVKM. Trimming shortened V by 8 bases and J by 3 bases, and 10 bases separated the two germline ends. CDR3 size: 12 residues. The CDR3 sequence: CASSQGDYGYTF. CDR3 DNA: TGTGCCAGCTCACAGGGTGACTATGGCTACACCTTC.

The rearrangement joins TRBV10-1 to TRBJ1-5, with unresolved D. This CDR3 comprises 15 residues. The V gene lost 6 bases and the J gene lost 3 bases, with 15 bases spanning the gap. Germline loops: CDR1 WNHNN, CDR2 SYGVQD (reference sequence). The CDR3 spells CASRPEQKYNQPQHF. The CDR3 DNA is TGCGCCAGCAGGCCGGAACAGAAGTACAATCAGCCCCAGCATTTT.

The gene calls are TRBV11-2 and TRBJ2-5; 9 bases map to TRBD2. The CDR3 runs 16 residues. Germline CDR1 is SGHAT and CDR2 is FQNNGV. V lost 0 bases to trimming and J lost 4 bases; unmatched junction nucleotides: 6. CDR3 protein: CASSLDRGSGGETQYF. The DNA for the CDR3 is TGTGCCAGCAGCTTAGATCGGGGTAGCGGGGGAGAGACCCAGTACTTC.

With regard to this clone: This sample also contains other DNA sequences that code for the same CDR3. The J gene is TRBJ1-5, the V gene TRBV6-1, with a weak D call TRBD1 (5 bases). V was shortened by 2 bases and J by 0 bases, with 8 bases between the two germline ends. From germline, CDR1 is MNHNS and CDR2 SASEGT. The CDR3 loop spans 15 amino acids. CDR3 sequence reads: CASSEFGGSNQPQHF. As DNA, the CDR3 is TGTGCCAGCAGTGAATTTGGGGGTAGCAATCAGCCCCAGCATTTT.

The J gene is TRBJ2-3, the V gene TRBV6-5; D could derive from TRBD1 or TRBD2 (5 bases each). V lost 6 bases and J lost 4, with 17 bases in between. Germline CDR1 reads MNHEY; CDR2 reads SVGAGI. The CDR3 loop spans 15 amino acids. The CDR3 protein is CASSFRGIRSDTQYF. The CDR3 coding sequence is TGTGCCAGCAGCTTCCGGGGCATCAGGTCAGATACGCAGTATTTT.

The J gene is TRBJ2-1, the V gene TRBV5-5; TRBD1 aligns across 8 bases. Germline CDR1 and CDR2: SGHKS and YYEKEE (reference sequence). Germline trimming cut 5 bases from V and 2 bases from J; bases unmatched to any gene: 6. The CDR3 loop spans 15 amino acids. CDR3 in DNA: TGTGCCAGCAGTAAAACAGGGGGAACCTACAATGAGCAGTTCTTC. Translation gives CASSKTGGTYNEQFF.

This clone was observed a single time. The chain carries TRBV9 and TRBJ1-4; no firm D call. The germline gives CDR1 SGDLS, CDR2 YYNGEE. The CDR3 length is 14 residues. V dropped 0 bases and J dropped 10 bases, with 13 bases sitting between them. The CDR3 is CASSVGFQEGKLFF. The CDR3 coding sequence is TGTGCCAGCAGCGTAGGGTTCCAAGAGGGAAAACTGTTTTTT.

This chain uses TRBV19 with TRBJ2-7; perhaps TRBD2 as D (6 bases). This CDR3 spans 14 amino acids. V gave up 9 bases and J gave up 5 bases, with 20 bases separating them. CDR1 and CDR2 (germline): LNHDA, SQIVND (reference sequence). DNA for the CDR3: TGTGCCAGCTCCCTCTCGGGGGTCAGGGACGAGCAGTACTTC. It is translated as CASSLSGVRDEQYF.

This sequence joins TRBV11-2 and TRBJ2-2; no clear D. There are 14 residues in the CDR3. CDR1 is SGHAT, CDR2 FQNNGV, per germline. Deletions cut 5 bases from V and 1 base from J, with 8 bases between. The CDR3 DNA is TGTGCCAGCAGCCCAAACGGGAACACCGGGGAGCTGTTTTTT. This gives the protein CASSPNGNTGELFF. Variable domain in full (rest from reference TRBV11-2 and TRBJ2-2): EAGVAQSPRYKIIEKRQSVAFWCNPISGHATLYWYQQILGQGPKLLIQFQNNGVVDDSQLPKDRFSAERLKGVDSTLKIQPAKLEDSAVYLCASSPNGNTGELFFGEGSRLTVL.

The rearrangement uses TRBV12-3 or TRBV12-4 and TRBJ2-7, with a weak D call TRBD2 (6 bases). V lost 6 bases and J lost 6, with 12 bases in between. The CDR3 runs 12 residues. CDR3 bases: TGTGCCAGCAGCTTCCGAGCGGGCGAGCAGTACTTC. This translates into CASSFRAGEQYF.

The chain uses TRBV7-9 and TRBJ2-5; D gene unclear. The CDR3 covers 14 residues. The germline gives CDR1 SEHNR, CDR2 FQNEAQ (reference sequence). The V and J ends lost 1 base and 0 bases respectively, with 6 bases between them. The CDR3 protein is CASSLESYQETQYF. The CDR3 DNA reads TGTGCCAGCAGCTTAGAATCGTACCAAGAGACCCAGTACTTC.

The chain uses TRBV5-5 and TRBJ2-2; D may be TRBD2 (5 bases). CDR3 length: 14 amino acids. V shed 3 bases and J shed 5 bases, with 11 bases lying between them. CDR1 SGHKS and CDR2 YYEKEE come from the germline V gene (reference sequence). The CDR3 region is CASSYYSGTGELFF. DNA for the CDR3: TGTGCCAGCAGCTACTATTCGGGGACCGGGGAGCTGTTTTTT. Variable domain in full (rest from reference TRBV5-5 and TRBJ2-2): DAGVTQSPTHLIKTRGQQVTLRCSPISGHKSVSWYQQVLGQGPQFIFQYYEKEERGRGNFPDRFSARQFPNYSSELNVNALLLGDSALYLCASSYYSGTGELFFGEGSRLTVL.

CDR3 nucleotides: TGTGCCTGGAGACGGGGGGCCTATAATGAAAAACTGTTTTTT. This encodes CAWRRGAYNEKLFF. This chain uses TRBV30 with TRBJ1-4; maybe TRBD1 (6 bases). Germline CDR1 GTSNPN, CDR2 SVGIG (reference sequence). The CDR3 consists of 14 residues. V was cut by 3 bases and J by 4 bases, with 12 bases left in between.